The 3 T cell receptor beta chains listed next were all sequenced from one sample in a study of a mutant IDH1 vaccine in newly diagnosed glioma. Method: immunoSEQ multiplex PCR; TCRdb's copy keeps in-frame clones and lacks some. The sample consists of some 46,000 clones, over 80% of them appearing once. Their cognate antigens are unknown. Time point noted: week 35, safety follow-up. Doses comprised 300 ug of mutant IDH1 20-mer peptide each, plus topical imiquimod. Source: PBMCs, taken from a glioma patient whose treatment included an IDH1 peptide vaccine. Source of these receptors: a man aged 50 to 60 with glioma.

The chain has TRBV7-3 and TRBJ1-1, with TRBD1 as a possible D gene (5 bases). The CDR3 contains 14 residues. The germline V gene encodes CDR1 SGHTA and CDR2 FQGTGA. V was cut by 3 bases and J by 1 base, with 9 bases left in between. CDR3 loop: CASSFGAGNTEAFF. DNA of the CDR3: TGTGCCAGCAGCTTTGGGGCGGGGAACACTGAAGCTTTCTTT.

The sample holds one count of this clone. The V call is TRBV15, the J call TRBJ2-3, with D maybe TRBD2 (7 bases). CDR1 and CDR2 from the germline V gene are LNHNV and YYDKDF (reference sequence). There are 13 residues in the CDR3. Trimming cost V 8 bases and J 4 bases, with 13 bases left between them. The CDR3 is CATGGALADTQYF. CDR3 DNA: TGTGCCACCGGGGGGGCCTTGGCAGATACGCAGTATTTT.

The rearrangement uses TRBV27 and TRBJ2-1; no reliable D call. Trimming cost V 0 bases and J 4 bases, with 13 bases left between them. CDR3 length equals 16 residues. Looked up from germline, CDR1 is MNHEY and CDR2 is SMNVEV (reference sequence). CDR3 sequence (DNA): TGTGCCAGCAGTTTATCGCCGGCGACGGCTTACAATGAGCAGTTCTTC. Its translation is CASSLSPATAYNEQFF.